These 32 T cell receptor beta chains came from one sample sequenced in a study of cytomegalovirus exposure and HLA in healthy donors. PCR involved 60 Vbeta and 13 Jbeta primers. Repertoires were generated with immunoSEQ multiplex PCR, while TCRdb's copy carries only in-frame clones and drops some. This table holds some 130,000 clones, more than 70% found once. Source material: PBMCs. Every receptor here comes from a man aged 40-50 years in good health and CMV-seronegative.

This clone was detected once. The J gene is TRBJ2-7, the V gene TRBV11-1, with D possibly TRBD2 on 6 matching bases. The CDR3 contains 14 residues. V was trimmed by 4 bases and J by 3 bases, leaving 13 bases between them. From germline, CDR1 is SGHAT and CDR2 FQDESV (reference sequence). The CDR3 reads CASSSPPGDYEQYF. In nucleotides, the CDR3 is TGTGCCAGCAGCTCCCCCCCGGGAGACTACGAGCAGTACTTC.

CDR3 residues: CAISESNPKEQPQHF. The CDR3 DNA follows: TGTGCCATCAGTGAGTCGAATCCAAAGGAGCAGCCCCAGCATTTT. V and J are TRBV10-3 and TRBJ1-5, with unresolved D. Germline V gene sequence: CDR1 ENHRY, CDR2 SYGVKD. The length of the CDR3 is 15 residues. V lost 0 bases and J 7 bases, leaving 13 bases between the germline ends.

The chain combines TRBV4-1 with TRBJ2-1; 8 positions match TRBD2. Germline values: CDR1 MGHRA, CDR2 YSYEKL. J lost 5 bases, V lost 4 bases, and 13 bases had no gene match. The CDR3 covers 17 residues. The CDR3 is CASSPYAGGADNNEQFF. For the CDR3, the DNA is TGCGCCAGCAGCCCCTACGCCGGGGGGGCGGACAACAATGAGCAGTTCTTC.

The genes are TRBV19 and TRBJ2-2; 10 nucleotides align to TRBD2. The CDR3 runs 17 residues. The ends lost 3 bases at V and 0 bases at J; junction bases unmatched: 4. CDR1 LNHDA and CDR2 SQIVND come from the germline V gene (reference sequence). The CDR3 protein is CASSILAGAPNTGELFF. The CDR3 nucleotides read TGTGCCAGTAGTATCCTAGCGGGAGCCCCGAACACCGGGGAGCTGTTTTTT.

The chain joins TRBV11-2 to TRBJ2-1; 9 bases are a match to TRBD2. The V gene end was trimmed by 3 bases and the J gene end by 9 bases; junction bases not matched to a gene: 9. Per the germline V gene, CDR1 is SGHAT and CDR2 is FQNNGV. The length of the CDR3 is 15 residues. The CDR3 protein is CASSFPSGALTEQFF. CDR3 in DNA: TGTGCCAGCAGCTTTCCTAGCGGGGCCCTAACTGAGCAGTTCTTC.

The rearrangement joins TRBV19 to TRBJ2-3; the D is unclear. Germline CDR1 and CDR2: LNHDA and SQIVND (reference sequence). This CDR3 has 13 residues. V was clipped by 3 bases and J by 6 bases, with 10 bases between them. The CDR3 is CASSIRVLDTQYF. In DNA, the CDR3 is TGTGCCAGTAGTATCCGGGTTTTGGATACGCAGTATTTT.

This rearrangement joins TRBV7-3 to TRBJ2-7; 8 nucleotides align to TRBD1. J was trimmed by 5 bases and V by 0 bases; bases with no gene match: 9. The germline V gene has CDR1 SGHTA and CDR2 FQGTGA. The CDR3 length is 16 residues. CDR3 in amino acids: CASSLTGTGNPHEQYF. CDR3 sequence (DNA): TGTGCCAGCAGCTTAACTGGGACAGGTAACCCCCACGAGCAGTACTTC.

The chain couples TRBV7-8 to TRBJ2-5; D is unclear. Trimming pared 0 bases from V and 2 bases from J, leaving 4 bases between. The CDR3 length is 13 residues. Germline CDR1 and CDR2: SGHVS and FQNEAQ. CDR3: CASSLAEQETQYF. In nucleotides, the CDR3 is TGTGCCAGCAGCTTAGCGGAGCAAGAGACCCAGTACTTC.

The rearrangement uses TRBV10-1 and TRBJ1-2, with 7 nucleotides matching TRBD1. After removal of 11 bases from V and 4 bases from J, the junction contained 7 bases not matched to a gene. Germline V lookup: CDR1 WNHNN, CDR2 SYGVQD (reference sequence). The CDR3 consists of 12 residues. In DNA, the CDR3 is TGCGCCGGGGGACAGTGGACCTATGGCTACACCTTC. It is translated as CAGGQWTYGYTF.

The chain joins TRBV5-4 to TRBJ2-3; D is ambiguous. The CDR3 covers 15 residues. The germline V gene encodes CDR1 SGHNT and CDR2 YYREEE (reference sequence). Trimming shortened V by 3 bases and J by 5 bases, and 16 bases separated the two germline ends. This chain's CDR3 is CASSSRRSEVDTQYF. DNA of the CDR3: TGTGCCAGCAGCTCGAGACGGAGCGAAGTAGATACGCAGTATTTT.

This clone showed up just a few times. The rearrangement joins TRBV30 to TRBJ1-1; D perhaps matches TRBD1 (5 bases). This CDR3 region has 15 residues. Germline V lookup: CDR1 GTSNPN, CDR2 SVGIG (reference sequence). V lost 0 bases to trimming and J lost 0 bases, with 11 bases between them. The CDR3 bases are TGTGCCTGGAGTGTACAGGACCGTATGAACACTGAAGCTTTCTTT. It encodes CAWSVQDRMNTEAFF.

Here the CDR3 DNA reads TGTGCCTCAAGGACAGGGGGCCCAGATACGCAGTATTTT. This encodes CASRTGGPDTQYF. V is TRBV10-3 and J is TRBJ2-3; 11 nucleotides agree with TRBD1. The ends lost 11 bases at V and 4 bases at J; junction bases unmatched: 5. From germline, CDR1 is ENHRY and CDR2 SYGVKD. The CDR3 contains 13 residues.

V usage is TRBV6-6 and J usage is TRBJ1-4; TRBD1 agrees at 8 bases. The V and J ends lost 5 bases and 7 bases, in that order; junction bases with no gene match: 9. This CDR3 has 15 amino acids. CDR1 MNHNY and CDR2 SVGAGI come from the germline V gene (reference sequence). The CDR3: CASSTSGTGLEKLFF. CDR3 bases: TGTGCCAGCAGTACCTCCGGGACAGGACTTGAAAAACTGTTTTTT.

The chain uses TRBV7-9 and TRBJ1-1; the match to TRBD1 covers 9 bases. The junction had 11 bases not matched to a gene; V was cut back by 5 bases and J by 7 bases. The germline CDR1 and CDR2 sequences are SEHNR and FQNEAQ (reference sequence). The CDR3 spans 15 residues. The CDR3 DNA follows: TGTGCCAGCAGCCAGGGACAGGGAGGTCGAGGTGAAGCTTTCTTT. Its translation is CASSQGQGGRGEAFF.

The V and J genes are TRBV7-9 and TRBJ1-2; D possibly corresponds to TRBD1 (6 bases). Trimming removed 5 bases from V and 8 bases from J, with 9 bases in between. This CDR3 is built from 11 residues. The germline gives CDR1 SEHNR, CDR2 FQNEAQ (reference sequence). The CDR3 here is CASSDRTGYTF. The CDR3 DNA sequence: TGTGCCAGCAGCGACAGGACGGGCTACACCTTC.

This chain joins TRBV6-5 and TRBJ2-3; TRBD2 aligns across 11 bases. V lost 0 bases to trimming and J lost 4 bases; unmatched junction nucleotides: 3. CDR3 length equals 16 residues. Germline V gives CDR1 MNHEY, CDR2 SVGAGI. The CDR3 sequence: CASSYSTSGSADTQYF. CDR3 coding DNA: TGTGCCAGCAGTTACTCAACTAGCGGGAGTGCAGATACGCAGTATTTT.

The chain combines TRBV28 with TRBJ1-5, with a tentative D call TRBD1 (5 bases). From germline, CDR1 is MDHEN and CDR2 SYDVKM. The CDR3 runs 15 residues. Trimming pared 6 bases from V and 1 base from J, leaving 13 bases between. The CDR3 DNA is TGTGCCAGCAGGTACGCGGGACTAAGCAATCAGCCCCAGCATTTT. It translates to CASRYAGLSNQPQHF.

V is TRBV30 and J is TRBJ1-2, with D possibly matching TRBD1 (6 bases). The CDR3 has 17 amino acids. Germline CDR1 GTSNPN, CDR2 SVGIG (reference sequence). Trimming stripped 4 bases from V and 3 bases from J, with 24 bases between. CDR3 in amino acids: CAWNRWDTRKSHYGYTF. The CDR3 nucleotides are TGTGCCTGGAATAGATGGGACACGCGAAAGTCTCACTATGGCTACACCTTC.

The V call is TRBV7-9, the J call TRBJ2-5, with a possible D match to TRBD1 (7 bases). The CDR3 sequence is 16 residues long. Germline lookup yields CDR1 SEHNR and CDR2 FQNEAQ (reference sequence). V was shortened by 2 bases and J by 5 bases, with 18 bases between the two germline ends. The CDR3 DNA reads as TGTGCCAGCAGCTTAAAAGGGATACAGGGGAGGGAGACCCAGTACTTC. Its protein product is CASSLKGIQGRETQYF.

The rearrangement joins TRBV7-9 to TRBJ2-3; the match to TRBD2 covers 10 bases. CDR1 is SEHNR, CDR2 FQNEAQ, per germline (reference sequence). This CDR3 is 17 amino acids long. Trimming removed 0 bases from V and 4 bases from J; junction bases left unmatched: 7. The CDR3 reads CASSLAWSSGGSDTQYF. CDR3 in DNA: TGTGCCAGCAGCTTAGCTTGGTCTAGCGGGGGATCAGATACGCAGTATTTT.

V is TRBV5-6 and J is TRBJ2-7, with D possibly being TRBD1 (7 bases). Trimming shortened V by 3 bases and J by 1 base, and 14 bases separated the two germline ends. Germline V gene sequence: CDR1 SGHDT, CDR2 YYEEEE. The CDR3 is 15 amino acids. DNA for the CDR3: TGTGCCAGCAGCTACAGGGGCGGGGCGTCCTACGAGCAGTACTTC. This sequence encodes CASSYRGGASYEQYF. Using reference TRBV5-6 and TRBJ2-7 for the parts outside the CDR3, the full variable domain is DAGVTQSPTHLIKTRGQQVTLRCSPKSGHDTVSWYQQALGQGPQFIFQYYEEEERQRGNFPDRFSGHQFPNYSSELNVNALLLGDSALYLCASSYRGGASYEQYFGPGTRLTVT.

This clone showed up just once. The rearrangement links TRBV30 to TRBJ2-5, with D possibly TRBD1 on 6 matching bases. The J call may be incorrect, as the DNA end agrees better with TRBJ2-7. Germline CDR1 reads GTSNPN; CDR2 reads SVGIG (reference sequence). The length of the CDR3 is 12 residues. This CDR3 is CAWGDNRGEQYF. The CDR3 bases are TGTGCCTGGGGGGACAACAGAGGCGAGCAGTACTTC.

This clone turned up a few times. The genes are TRBV5-4 and TRBJ2-5; no firm D call. Germline V gives CDR1 SGHNT, CDR2 YYREEE (reference sequence). CDR3 length: 11 residues. Trimming removed 9 bases from V and 0 bases from J, with 6 bases in between. The CDR3 is CAIPYQETQYF. CDR3 DNA sequence: TGTGCCATTCCGTACCAAGAGACCCAGTACTTC.

The chain links TRBV9 to TRBJ2-1; D is possibly TRBD1 (5 bases). The CDR3 extends over 13 amino acids. Per germline, CDR1 SGDLS and CDR2 YYNGEE. Trimming removed 0 bases at V and 11 bases at J, with 12 bases between. This CDR3 is CASSVVGAGKQFF. The CDR3, as DNA: TGTGCCAGCAGCGTAGTAGGGGCAGGGAAGCAGTTCTTC. Full variable domain (outside the CDR3, taken from reference TRBV9 and TRBJ2-1): DSGVTQTPKHLITATGQRVTLRCSPRSGDLSVYWYQQSLDQGLQFLIQYYNGEERAKGNILERFSAQQFPDLHSELNLSSLELGDSALYFCASSVVGAGKQFFGPGTRLTVL.

The V gene is TRBV10-3, the J gene TRBJ1-6, with 8 bases lining up with TRBD1. V lost 6 bases to trimming and J lost 5 bases; unmatched junction nucleotides: 3. The CDR3 spans 14 residues. Per germline, CDR1 ENHRY and CDR2 SYGVKD. CDR3 protein: CAIRKDRDNSPLHF. In DNA, the CDR3 is TGTGCCATCAGGAAGGACAGGGATAATTCACCCCTCCACTTT.

The CDR3 region has the DNA TGTGCCAGCAGTGAAAGACCCCGCAGGTCGAACGAGCAGTACTTC. Residues: CASSERPRRSNEQYF. This chain uses TRBV7-2 with TRBJ2-7; D call uncertain. V was pared by 6 bases and J by 5 bases, with 20 bases between. Germline values: CDR1 SGHTA, CDR2 FQGNSA. The CDR3 covers 15 residues. The whole variable domain, filled in from reference TRBV7-2 and TRBJ2-7, reads GAGVSQSPSNKVTEKGKDVELRCDPISGHTALYWYRQSLGQGLEFLIYFQGNSAPDKSGLPSDRFSAERTGGSVSTLTIQRTQQEDSAVYLCASSERPRRSNEQYFGPGTRLTVT.

The V gene is TRBV7-3, the J gene TRBJ1-1; D might be TRBD1 (6 bases). Trimming removed 1 base at V and 8 bases at J, with 23 bases between. CDR3 length: 17 amino acids. Germline lookup yields CDR1 SGHTA and CDR2 FQGTGA. The CDR3 DNA is TGTGCCAGCAGCTTAATATGTGACAGGCCTCTGTTATGCGAAGCTTTCTTT. It is translated as CASSLICDRPLLCEAFF.

This chain connects TRBV6-1 to TRBJ1-1; 10 bases line up with TRBD1. V lost 6 bases and J lost 3; bases outside the gene matches: 1. The germline V gene has CDR1 MNHNS and CDR2 SASEGT. The CDR3 extends over 13 amino acids. CDR3 nucleotide sequence: TGTGCCAGCAGGACAGGGGGCGACACTGAAGCTTTCTTT. It yields the protein CASRTGGDTEAFF.

The chain couples TRBV2 to TRBJ1-1; D remains ambiguous. CDR3 length equals 14 residues. The V gene lost 2 bases and the J gene lost 0 bases, with 7 bases spanning the gap. The germline V gene has CDR1 SNHLY and CDR2 FYNNEI. CDR3 region: CASSERELNTEAFF. CDR3 in DNA: TGTGCCAGCAGTGAAAGGGAGTTGAACACTGAAGCTTTCTTT.

This clone was detected a few times. The chain employs TRBV4-1 and TRBJ2-5; tentatively, D is TRBD1 (6 bases). Germline V CDR1 and CDR2: MGHRA, YSYEKL. This CDR3 region has 14 residues. V lost 8 bases and J lost 1, with 14 bases in between. The DNA for the CDR3 is TGCGCCAGCTCGCAGACAGGACCCCAAGAGACCCAGTACTTC. Translated, it gives CASSQTGPQETQYF.

The chain carries TRBV7-6 and TRBJ2-7; a weak D match, TRBD2 (6 bases). The V gene's germline CDR1 is SGHVS and CDR2 FNYEAQ. Trimming took off 1 base at V and 7 bases at J, with 11 bases between the two ends. The CDR3 sequence is 13 residues long. Written as DNA, the CDR3 is TGTGCCAGCAGCTTAGGCGGGACCCAGGAGCAGTACTTC. Translated: CASSLGGTQEQYF.

CDR3 DNA sequence: TGTGCCAGCAGTGCCACTACAGGGATGAACACTGAAGCTTTCTTT. The encoded protein is CASSATTGMNTEAFF. This chain uses TRBV6-1 with TRBJ1-1; D is possibly TRBD1 (6 bases). This CDR3 has 15 amino acids. The germline gives CDR1 MNHNS, CDR2 SASEGT. V lost 4 bases and J lost 0, with 12 bases in between.